Below, one T cell receptor beta chain is given with its context. Its antigen is unidentified. This entry belongs to a study of cytomegalovirus exposure and HLA in healthy donors. Study-level results: It was shown in a later analysis that HLA-associated TCR beta chains were more clonally expanded than other, equally common chains.

In the PCR, 60 Vbeta and 13 Jbeta primers were used. Profiling relied on immunoSEQ multiplex PCR, and the TCRdb table lists in-frame clones only, not all of them. The table records 150,000 to 200,000 clones, around 80% of them present only once. Nominally healthy donors provided the samples, though records likely missed some immune exposures. The CDR3 sequence is 15 residues long. Germline CDR1 and CDR2: SNHLY and FYNNEI. V lost 3 bases, J lost 2 bases, and 8 bases lay in between. Sequenced sample: PBMCs. The receptor was derived from a young man in good health and CMV-seronegative. This chain uses TRBV2 with TRBJ2-6; TRBD2 is a possible D gene (6 bases). CDR3 region: CASSDGGAGANVLTF. The CDR3 coding sequence is TGTGCCAGCAGTGATGGAGGGGCTGGGGCCAACGTCCTGACTTTC.